The present T cell receptor (beta chain) was sequenced within a study of blood T cell repertoires in COVID-19. Study context: Collection of acute and convalescent COVID-19 samples took place in the United States, Italy and Spain. Nucleic acid was either cDNA or gDNA, and it came from T cells, B-cell-depleted T cells, or PBMCs.

As processed by the authors: Scientists estimated how many nucleated cells there were by amplifying reference gene primers. Some clones are missing from TCRdb's copy, which holds only in-frame ones; the method was immunoSEQ multiplex PCR. V and J calls and clone size are copied from that table; D and trimming were computed from the DNA. The data show 200,000 to 250,000 clones, more than 80% seen once. V shed 1 base and J shed 0 bases, with 13 bases lying between them. The CDR3 consists of 17 residues. Germline loops: CDR1 SEHNR, CDR2 FQNEAQ (reference sequence). Enrollment of patients from Seattle took place during active infection, with longitudinal follow-up.

The sequence came from a man in his thirties or forties with COVID-19, enrolled during active disease. The sequencing input was peripheral blood. The chain couples TRBV7-9 to TRBJ1-3; possibly TRBD1 for D (5 bases). Here the CDR3 reads CASSLGVDRNSGNTIYF. For the CDR3, the DNA is TGTGCCAGCAGCTTAGGGGTCGACAGAAACTCTGGAAACACCATATATTTT.